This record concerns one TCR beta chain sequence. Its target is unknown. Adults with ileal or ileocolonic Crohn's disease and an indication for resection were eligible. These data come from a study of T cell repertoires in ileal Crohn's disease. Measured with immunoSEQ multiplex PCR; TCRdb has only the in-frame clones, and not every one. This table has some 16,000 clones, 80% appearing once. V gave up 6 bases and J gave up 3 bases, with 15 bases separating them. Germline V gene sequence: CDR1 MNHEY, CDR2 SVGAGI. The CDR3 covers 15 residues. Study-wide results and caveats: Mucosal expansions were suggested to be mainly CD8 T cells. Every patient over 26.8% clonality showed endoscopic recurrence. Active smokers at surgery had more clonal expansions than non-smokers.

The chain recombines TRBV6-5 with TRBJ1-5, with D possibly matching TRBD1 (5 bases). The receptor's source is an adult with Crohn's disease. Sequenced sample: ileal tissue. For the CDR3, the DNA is TGTGCCAGCAGCCCCGAGGGGAGGGCCAATCAGCCCCAGCATTTT. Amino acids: CASSPEGRANQPQHF.